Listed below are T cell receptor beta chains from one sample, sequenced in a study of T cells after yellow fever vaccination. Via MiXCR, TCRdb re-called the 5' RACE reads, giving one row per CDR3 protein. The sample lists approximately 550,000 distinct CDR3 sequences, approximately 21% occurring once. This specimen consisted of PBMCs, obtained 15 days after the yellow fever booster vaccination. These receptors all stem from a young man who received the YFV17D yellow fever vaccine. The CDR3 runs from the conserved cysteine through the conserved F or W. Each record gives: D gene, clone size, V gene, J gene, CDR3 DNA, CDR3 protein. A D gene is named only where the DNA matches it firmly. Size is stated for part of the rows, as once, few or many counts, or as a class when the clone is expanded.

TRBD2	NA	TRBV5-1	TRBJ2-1	TGCGCCAGCAGCAGCGGACTAGCGGGAGCCCCTTCATACAATGAGCAGTTCTTC	CASSSGLAGAPSYNEQFF
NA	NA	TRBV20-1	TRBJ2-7	TGCAGTGCTAGAGTACAGGGCGGCGAGCAGTACTTC	CSARVQGGEQYF
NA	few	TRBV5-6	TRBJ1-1	TGTGCCAGCAGCTTGCTGGGTGTGACTTTCTTT	CASSLLGVTFF
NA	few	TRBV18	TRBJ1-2	TGTGCCAGCTCATCACAGGGCCCCAATGGCTACACCTTC	CASSSQGPNGYTF
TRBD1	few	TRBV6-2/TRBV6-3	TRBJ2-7	TGTGCCAGCAGTTACCCCGGGACAGACTCCTACGAGCAGTACTTC	CASSYPGTDSYEQYF
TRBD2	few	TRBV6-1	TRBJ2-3	TGTGCTACCAGACTAGCGGAGAGCACAGATACGCAGTATTTT	CATRLAESTDTQYF
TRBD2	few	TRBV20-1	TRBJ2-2	TGCAGTGCTAGAGATTCTCAGACTAGCGGGAACACCGGGGAGCTGTTTTTT	CSARDSQTSGNTGELFF
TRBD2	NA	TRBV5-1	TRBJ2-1	TGCGCCAGCAGTTGGGCTAGCGGGAGTAATGAGCAGTTCTTC	CASSWASGSNEQFF
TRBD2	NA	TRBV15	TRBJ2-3	TGTGCCACCAGCAGAGACACCGGGACTAGCAGCACAGATACGCAGTATTTT	CATSRDTGTSSTDTQYF
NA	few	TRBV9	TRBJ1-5	TGTGCCAGCAGCGTAGACCTGACGGGTAGGCCCCAGCATTTT	CASSVDLTGRPQHF
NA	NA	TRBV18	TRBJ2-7	TGTGCCAGCTCACCCAGGGACGGCAACTACGAGCAGTACTTC	CASSPRDGNYEQYF
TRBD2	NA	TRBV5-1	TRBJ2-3	TGCGCCAGCAAGGGACTAGCGGGGGCTAGCACAGATACGCAGTATTTT	CASKGLAGASTDTQYF
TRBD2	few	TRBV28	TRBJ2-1	TGTGCCAGCAGTTCTACTTCGACTAGCGGGATATACAATGAGCAGTTCTTC	CASSSTSTSGIYNEQFF
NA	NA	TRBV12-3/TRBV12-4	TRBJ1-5	TGTGCCAGCAGTTTAGATAGGTCCAATCAGCCCCAGCATTTT	CASSLDRSNQPQHF
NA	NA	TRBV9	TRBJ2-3	TGTGCCAGCAGCGTAGAAGGGTCAGGCGGCACAGATACGCAGTATTTT	CASSVEGSGGTDTQYF
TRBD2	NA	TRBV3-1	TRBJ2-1	TGTGCCAGCAGCCAAAACACGGGACTAGTGTTTGATGAGCAGTTCTTC	CASSQNTGLVFDEQFF
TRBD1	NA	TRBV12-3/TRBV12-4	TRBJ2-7	TGTGCCAGCAGTTTACGAACAGGGGGAACGGCCTACGAGCAGTACTTC	CASSLRTGGTAYEQYF
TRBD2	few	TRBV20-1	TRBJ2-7	TGCACCTACTGGACTAGCGGGGAGCAGTACTTC	CTYWTSGEQYF